This TCR beta chain was found in a study of Graves' ophthalmopathy and Graves' hyperthyroidism. Study as a whole: Before any treatment was given, at initial diagnosis, peripheral blood was collected.

Diagnosis used clinical symptoms, serum thyroxine, TRAb, thyroid ultrasound and orbital computed tomography. Amplification of TCR beta CDR3 regions used RNA transcripts. Second-round multiplex PCR followed a first-round RT-PCR using HTBI primers. TCRdb itself ran the multiplex PCR reads through MiXCR, one entry per CDR3 protein. The sample includes approximately 500,000 distinct CDR3 sequences, over 13% of them seen just once. This clonotype came up many times. This TCR was recovered from a woman between 25 and 40 years old with Graves' ophthalmopathy. Sequences were obtained from blood.

The CDR3 bases are TGCGCCAGCACAAATGGGGCTAACTATGGCTACACCTTC. Translation gives CASTNGANYGYTF. The chain joins TRBV5-1 to TRBJ1-2; D call uncertain. CDR3 length: 13 amino acids. Per germline, CDR1 SGHRS and CDR2 YFSETQ. Trimming removed 6 bases at V and 0 bases at J, with 9 bases between.